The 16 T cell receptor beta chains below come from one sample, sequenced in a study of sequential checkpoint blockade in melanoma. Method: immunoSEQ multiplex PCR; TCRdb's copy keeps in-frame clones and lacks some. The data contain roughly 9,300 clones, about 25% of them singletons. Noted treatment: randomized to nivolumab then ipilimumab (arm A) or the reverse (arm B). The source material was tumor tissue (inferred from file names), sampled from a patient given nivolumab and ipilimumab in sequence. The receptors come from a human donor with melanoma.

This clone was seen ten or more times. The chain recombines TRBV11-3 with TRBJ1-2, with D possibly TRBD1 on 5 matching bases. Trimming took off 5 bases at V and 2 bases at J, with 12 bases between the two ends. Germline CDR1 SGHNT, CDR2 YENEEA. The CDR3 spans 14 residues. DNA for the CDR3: TGTGCCAGCAGCCAGTCCGGGACCAACTATGGCTACACCTTC. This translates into CASSQSGTNYGYTF.

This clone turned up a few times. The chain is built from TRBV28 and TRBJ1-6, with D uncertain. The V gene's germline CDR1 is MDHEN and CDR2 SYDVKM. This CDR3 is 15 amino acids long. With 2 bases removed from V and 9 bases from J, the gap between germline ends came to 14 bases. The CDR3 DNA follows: TGTGCCAGCAGTTTAGGTGTCGTCCTGGGTTCACCCCTCCACTTT. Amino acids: CASSLGVVLGSPLHF.

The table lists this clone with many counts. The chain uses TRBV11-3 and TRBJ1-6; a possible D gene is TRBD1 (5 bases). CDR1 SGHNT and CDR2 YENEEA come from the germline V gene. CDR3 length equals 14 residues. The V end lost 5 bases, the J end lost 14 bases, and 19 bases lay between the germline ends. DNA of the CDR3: TGTGCCAGCAGCCAACCGGGGGAACGGAGAACCCTCCACTTT. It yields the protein CASSQPGERRTLHF.

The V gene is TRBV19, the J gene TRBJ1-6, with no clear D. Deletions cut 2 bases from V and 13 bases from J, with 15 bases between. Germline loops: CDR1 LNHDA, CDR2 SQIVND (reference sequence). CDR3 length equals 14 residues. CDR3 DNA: TGTGCCAGTAGTATAAGTCGGAATCTTTCCCCCCTCCACTTT. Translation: CASSISRNLSPLHF.

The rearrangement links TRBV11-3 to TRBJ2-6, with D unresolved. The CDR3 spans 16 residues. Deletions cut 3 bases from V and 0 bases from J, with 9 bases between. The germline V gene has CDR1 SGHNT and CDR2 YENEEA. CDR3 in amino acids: CASSLVAASGANVLTF. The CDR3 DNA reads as TGTGCCAGCAGCTTGGTTGCGGCCTCTGGGGCCAACGTCCTGACTTTC.

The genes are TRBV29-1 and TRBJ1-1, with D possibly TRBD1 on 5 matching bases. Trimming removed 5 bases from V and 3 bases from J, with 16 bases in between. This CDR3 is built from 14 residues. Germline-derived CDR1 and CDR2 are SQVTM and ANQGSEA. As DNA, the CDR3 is TGCAGCGTTACCTTTGGGGGGTCGGACACTGAAGCTTTCTTT. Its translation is CSVTFGGSDTEAFF.

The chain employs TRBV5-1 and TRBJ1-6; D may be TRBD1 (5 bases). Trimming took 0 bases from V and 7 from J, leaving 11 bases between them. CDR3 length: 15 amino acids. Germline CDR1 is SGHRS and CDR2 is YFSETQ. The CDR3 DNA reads TGCGCCAGCAGCTTGGCCGGGGCGATCAATTCACCCCTCCACTTT. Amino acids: CASSLAGAINSPLHF.

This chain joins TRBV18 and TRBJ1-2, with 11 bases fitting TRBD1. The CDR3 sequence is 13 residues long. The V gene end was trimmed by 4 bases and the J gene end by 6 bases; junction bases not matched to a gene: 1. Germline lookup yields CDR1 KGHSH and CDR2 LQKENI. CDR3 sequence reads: CASSQGQGDGYTF. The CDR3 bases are TGTGCCAGCTCACAGGGACAGGGGGATGGCTACACCTTC. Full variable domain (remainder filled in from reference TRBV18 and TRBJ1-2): NAGVMQNPRHLVRRRGQEARLRCSPMKGHSHVYWYRQLPEEGLKFMVYLQKENIIDESGMPKERFSAEFPKEGPSILRIQQVVRGDSAAYFCASSQGQGDGYTFGSGTRLTVV.

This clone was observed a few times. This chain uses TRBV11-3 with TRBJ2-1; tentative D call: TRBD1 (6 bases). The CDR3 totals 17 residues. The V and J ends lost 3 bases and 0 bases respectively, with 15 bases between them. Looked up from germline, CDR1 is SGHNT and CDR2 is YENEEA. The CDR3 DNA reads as TGTGCCAGCAGCTTGGATGGGGGCCTGAGCTCCTACAATGAGCAGTTCTTC. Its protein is CASSLDGGLSSYNEQFF.

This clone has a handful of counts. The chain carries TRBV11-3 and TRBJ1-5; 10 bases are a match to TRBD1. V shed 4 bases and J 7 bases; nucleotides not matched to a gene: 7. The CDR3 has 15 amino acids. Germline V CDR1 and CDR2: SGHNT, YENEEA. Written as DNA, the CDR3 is TGTGCCAGCAGCTCACACGGGACAGGGGAGCAGCCCCAGCATTTT. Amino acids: CASSSHGTGEQPQHF.

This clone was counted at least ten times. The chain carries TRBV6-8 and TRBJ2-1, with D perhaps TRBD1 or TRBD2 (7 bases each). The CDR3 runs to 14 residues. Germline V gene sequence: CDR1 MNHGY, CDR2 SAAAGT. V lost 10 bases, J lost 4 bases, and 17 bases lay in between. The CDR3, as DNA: TGTGCCATCAGGGGGGGGGAACGATACAATGAGCAGTTCTTC. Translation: CAIRGGERYNEQFF.

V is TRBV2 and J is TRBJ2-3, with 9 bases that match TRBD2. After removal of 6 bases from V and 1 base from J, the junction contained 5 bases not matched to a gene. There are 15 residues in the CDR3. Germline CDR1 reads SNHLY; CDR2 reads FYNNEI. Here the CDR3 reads CASSPAGGGTDTQYF. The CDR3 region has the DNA TGTGCCAGCAGCCCTGCGGGGGGGGGCACAGATACGCAGTATTTT. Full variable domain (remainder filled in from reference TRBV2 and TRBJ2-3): EPEVTQTPSHQVTQMGQEVILRCVPISNHLYFYWYRQILGQKVEFLVSFYNNEISEKSEIFDDQFSVERPDGSNFTLKIRSTKLEDSAMYFCASSPAGGGTDTQYFGPGTRLTVL.

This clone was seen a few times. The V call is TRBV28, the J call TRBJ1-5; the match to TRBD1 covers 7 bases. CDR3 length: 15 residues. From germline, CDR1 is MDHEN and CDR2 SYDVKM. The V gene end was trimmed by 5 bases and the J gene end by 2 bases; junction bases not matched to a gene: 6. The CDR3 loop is CASSQTGKGNQPQHF. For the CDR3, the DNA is TGTGCCAGCAGTCAGACAGGGAAGGGCAATCAGCCCCAGCATTTT.

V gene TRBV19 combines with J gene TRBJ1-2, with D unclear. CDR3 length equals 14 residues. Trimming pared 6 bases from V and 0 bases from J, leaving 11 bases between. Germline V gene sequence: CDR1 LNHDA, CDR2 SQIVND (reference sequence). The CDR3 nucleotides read TGTGCCAGTAGACCGGTGGGAGCTAACTATGGCTACACCTTC. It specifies CASRPVGANYGYTF. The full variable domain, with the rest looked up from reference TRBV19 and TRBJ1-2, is DGGITQSPKYLFRKEGQNVTLSCEQNLNHDAMYWYRQDPGQGLRLIYYSQIVNDFQKGDIAEGYSVSREKKESFPLTVTSAQKNPTAFYLCASRPVGANYGYTFGSGTRLTVV.

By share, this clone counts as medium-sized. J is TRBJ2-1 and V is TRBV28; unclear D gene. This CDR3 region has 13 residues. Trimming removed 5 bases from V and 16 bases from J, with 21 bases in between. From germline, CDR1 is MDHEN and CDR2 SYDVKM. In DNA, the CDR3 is TGTGCCAGCAGTATCACAAACAGCCTTCTCATTTTCTTC. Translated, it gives CASSITNSLLIFF.

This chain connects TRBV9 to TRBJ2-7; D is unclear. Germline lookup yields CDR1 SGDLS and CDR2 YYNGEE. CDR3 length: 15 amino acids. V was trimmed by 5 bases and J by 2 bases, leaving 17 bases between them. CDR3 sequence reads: CASSEALPSAYEQYF. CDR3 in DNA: TGTGCCAGCAGTGAAGCGCTTCCATCCGCCTACGAGCAGTACTTC.